Listed below are T cell receptor beta chains from one sample, sequenced in a study of blood T cell repertoires in COVID-19. Profiling relied on immunoSEQ multiplex PCR, and the TCRdb table lists in-frame clones only, not all of them. The table records 300,000 or so clones, around four fifths of them present only once. Input material: peripheral blood. These receptors came from a woman aged 45-65 years with active or convalescent COVID-19. Both conserved end residues are part of each CDR3. Fields, in order: J gene, clone size, D gene, V gene, CDR3 DNA, CDR3 protein. The D gene is left open where the match is weak. Part of the rows lack a size; the others show once, few, many or a class for expanded clones.

J gene: TRBJ1-6; clone size: -; D gene: TRBD1; V gene: TRBV19; CDR3 DNA: TGTGCTTCCACCGGGGACAGGGGTAATTCACCCCTCCACTTT; CDR3 protein: CASTGDRGNSPLHF
J gene: TRBJ1-1; clone size: -; D gene: -; V gene: TRBV12-3/TRBV12-4; CDR3 DNA: TGTGCCAGCACCATAGGGGATGAAGCTTTCTTT; CDR3 protein: CASTIGDEAFF
J gene: TRBJ2-7; clone size: -; D gene: -; V gene: TRBV18; CDR3 DNA: TGTGCCAGCTCACTTACAAGGGGGTTTAACGAGCAGTACTTC; CDR3 protein: CASSLTRGFNEQYF
J gene: TRBJ2-3; clone size: -; D gene: TRBD2; V gene: TRBV6-6; CDR3 DNA: TGTGCCAGCAGCAGACTAGCGGGACTTAGCACAGATACGCAGTATTTT; CDR3 protein: CASSRLAGLSTDTQYF
J gene: TRBJ1-2; clone size: -; D gene: -; V gene: TRBV18; CDR3 DNA: TGTGCCAGCTCACCCGGAGAGGGGGGGCCAACCTATGGCTACACCTTC; CDR3 protein: CASSPGEGGPTYGYTF
J gene: TRBJ1-5; clone size: -; D gene: TRBD1; V gene: TRBV6-5; CDR3 DNA: TGTGCCAGCAGGGGGGACAGGCTTGCTTTTCAGCCCCAGCATTTT; CDR3 protein: CASRGDRLAFQPQHF
J gene: TRBJ2-7; clone size: few; D gene: TRBD1; V gene: TRBV5-4; CDR3 DNA: TGTGCCAGCAGCCCAAGCCCCGGACAGGCCTACGAGCAGTACTTC; CDR3 protein: CASSPSPGQAYEQYF
J gene: TRBJ1-1; clone size: -; D gene: -; V gene: TRBV15; CDR3 DNA: TGTGCCACCACTCAGGGGATAACACTCCTGAACACTGAAGCTTTCTTT; CDR3 protein: CATTQGITLLNTEAFF
J gene: TRBJ2-2; clone size: -; D gene: -; V gene: TRBV2; CDR3 DNA: TGTGCCAGCAGTGAGGTTGACGGGAGAATAACCGGGGAGCTGTTTTTT; CDR3 protein: CASSEVDGRITGELFF
J gene: TRBJ2-5; clone size: -; D gene: TRBD1; V gene: TRBV19; CDR3 DNA: TGTGCCAGTAGTACGACAGGGGGCATTCAAAAGACCCAGTACTTC; CDR3 protein: CASSTTGGIQKTQYF
J gene: TRBJ2-7; clone size: -; D gene: -; V gene: TRBV14; CDR3 DNA: TGTGCCAGCAGCCTGGGCAGCGAGCAGTACTTC; CDR3 protein: CASSLGSEQYF
J gene: TRBJ2-3; clone size: -; D gene: TRBD2; V gene: TRBV5-1; CDR3 DNA: TGCGCCAGCAGCTTATACTTCAGCGGGAGTGCCACAGATACGCAGTATTTT; CDR3 protein: CASSLYFSGSATDTQYF
J gene: TRBJ1-5; clone size: -; D gene: TRBD1; V gene: TRBV28; CDR3 DNA: TGTGCCAGCAGCCTTGGACAGGTCAATCAGCCCCAGCATTTT; CDR3 protein: CASSLGQVNQPQHF
J gene: TRBJ1-1; clone size: -; D gene: -; V gene: TRBV28; CDR3 DNA: TGTGCCAGCAGCACCAGTCGGCGGGCCACTGAAGCTTTCTTT; CDR3 protein: CASSTSRRATEAFF
J gene: TRBJ2-3; clone size: -; D gene: -; V gene: TRBV9; CDR3 DNA: TGTGCCAGCAGCGTAGGTTCGCGCCATAGCACAGATACGCAGTATTTT; CDR3 protein: CASSVGSRHSTDTQYF
J gene: TRBJ2-1; clone size: -; D gene: TRBD1; V gene: TRBV4-1; CDR3 DNA: TGCGCCAGCAGCCAAGCCCGGGACAGGTCCGATCTCAGCTCCTACAATGAGCAGTTCTTC; CDR3 protein: CASSQARDRSDLSSYNEQFF
J gene: TRBJ1-4; clone size: -; D gene: TRBD1; V gene: TRBV19; CDR3 DNA: TGTGCCAGTAGTCCCAGGGACAGGTTATTCGAAAAACTGTTTTTT; CDR3 protein: CASSPRDRLFEKLFF
J gene: TRBJ1-1; clone size: -; D gene: TRBD1; V gene: TRBV6-1; CDR3 DNA: TGTGCCAGCAGTGAATACAGGGGTATAGGGAACACTGAAGCTTTCTTT; CDR3 protein: CASSEYRGIGNTEAFF
J gene: TRBJ2-7; clone size: -; D gene: -; V gene: TRBV3-1/TRBV3-2; CDR3 DNA: TGTGCCAGCAGCTCAATACAGGGCTCCTACGAGCAGTACTTC; CDR3 protein: CASSSIQGSYEQYF
J gene: TRBJ2-7; clone size: -; D gene: -; V gene: TRBV27; CDR3 DNA: TGTGCCAGCAGTCCCTCCCAGGGTCCCTACGAGCAGTACTTC; CDR3 protein: CASSPSQGPYEQYF
J gene: TRBJ1-2; clone size: -; D gene: -; V gene: TRBV11-2; CDR3 DNA: TGTGCCAGCAGCTTATTTAGAACAGGGCCTTATGGCTACACCTTC; CDR3 protein: CASSLFRTGPYGYTF
J gene: TRBJ2-1; clone size: -; D gene: TRBD2; V gene: TRBV7-3; CDR3 DNA: TGTGCCAGCAGCTTAATGGGGCTAGCGGACAATGAGCAGTTCTTC; CDR3 protein: CASSLMGLADNEQFF
J gene: TRBJ2-1; clone size: -; D gene: TRBD2; V gene: TRBV7-6; CDR3 DNA: TGTGCCAGCAGCTACCGACTAGCGGGAGTGTCCTACAATGAGCAGTTCTTC; CDR3 protein: CASSYRLAGVSYNEQFF
J gene: TRBJ2-7; clone size: once; D gene: TRBD1; V gene: TRBV28; CDR3 DNA: TGTGCCAGCAGTTCACCGGGACAGGGGGCAATCTACGAGCAGTACTTC; CDR3 protein: CASSSPGQGAIYEQYF
J gene: TRBJ2-2; clone size: -; D gene: -; V gene: TRBV5-5; CDR3 DNA: TGTGCCAGCAGCTTGGTCGTAACGAACACCGGGGAGCTGTTTTTT; CDR3 protein: CASSLVVTNTGELFF
J gene: TRBJ1-2; clone size: -; D gene: -; V gene: TRBV7-8; CDR3 DNA: TGTGCCAGCAGCTTAGCAGCGGGTTTCTATGGCTACACCTTC; CDR3 protein: CASSLAAGFYGYTF
J gene: TRBJ1-3; clone size: -; D gene: TRBD1; V gene: TRBV7-2; CDR3 DNA: TGTGCCAGCAGCCCGGACAGGGCTGGAAACACCATATATTTT; CDR3 protein: CASSPDRAGNTIYF
J gene: TRBJ1-1; clone size: once; D gene: TRBD1; V gene: TRBV5-5; CDR3 DNA: TGTGCCAGCAGCCCCACCATGGGACAGGGAAAGCCTGAAGCTTTCTTT; CDR3 protein: CASSPTMGQGKPEAFF
J gene: TRBJ2-7; clone size: -; D gene: TRBD1; V gene: TRBV27; CDR3 DNA: TGTGCCAGCAGCACCGGGACAGGGGTCTACGAGCAGTACTTC; CDR3 protein: CASSTGTGVYEQYF
J gene: TRBJ1-3; clone size: few; D gene: -; V gene: TRBV6-2/TRBV6-3; CDR3 DNA: TGTGCCAGCAGTTTAGCCTCTGGAAACACCATATATTTT; CDR3 protein: CASSLASGNTIYF
J gene: TRBJ1-2; clone size: -; D gene: -; V gene: TRBV27; CDR3 DNA: TGTGCCAGCAGTTCCAGGGGTGCTGATCGGAGGTTGTATGGCTACACCTTC; CDR3 protein: CASSSRGADRRLYGYTF
J gene: TRBJ1-5; clone size: -; D gene: TRBD1; V gene: TRBV30; CDR3 DNA: TGTGCCTGGAGTTCCGCAGGGGGTCAGCCCCAGCATTTT; CDR3 protein: CAWSSAGGQPQHF
J gene: TRBJ2-7; clone size: -; D gene: TRBD1; V gene: TRBV30; CDR3 DNA: TGTGCCTGGGGGACAGGCCGTCAGTACTTC; CDR3 protein: CAWGTGRQYF
J gene: TRBJ2-3; clone size: -; D gene: -; V gene: TRBV6-5; CDR3 DNA: TGTGCCAGCAGTCCAGGGGTCACGCCAGCAGATACGCAGTATTTT; CDR3 protein: CASSPGVTPADTQYF
J gene: TRBJ1-1; clone size: -; D gene: -; V gene: TRBV28; CDR3 DNA: TGTGCCAGCCGGAGGGTTGACACTGAAGCTTTCTTT; CDR3 protein: CASRRVDTEAFF
J gene: TRBJ2-1; clone size: -; D gene: TRBD2; V gene: TRBV5-4; CDR3 DNA: TGTGCCAGCAGCTTTCGAACGACGACTAGCGGAAGCTCCTACAATGAGCAGTTCTTC; CDR3 protein: CASSFRTTTSGSSYNEQFF
J gene: TRBJ2-1; clone size: -; D gene: -; V gene: TRBV12-3/TRBV12-4; CDR3 DNA: TGTGCCAGCAGTTCGACTATCTTCAATGAGCAGTTCTTC; CDR3 protein: CASSSTIFNEQFF
J gene: TRBJ2-7; clone size: few; D gene: -; V gene: TRBV18; CDR3 DNA: TGTGCCAGCTCACCACCTAGCTCCTACGAGCAGTACTTC; CDR3 protein: CASSPPSSYEQYF
J gene: TRBJ1-1; clone size: -; D gene: TRBD1; V gene: TRBV13; CDR3 DNA: TGTGCCAGCCGAGACAGGGGGGATCTAGGTACTGAAGCTTTCTTT; CDR3 protein: CASRDRGDLGTEAFF
J gene: TRBJ1-3; clone size: -; D gene: -; V gene: TRBV30; CDR3 DNA: TGTGCCTGGAGTGTCTTGCCTCGGGGAAGGGACACCATATATTTT; CDR3 protein: CAWSVLPRGRDTIYF
J gene: TRBJ1-5; clone size: -; D gene: -; V gene: TRBV18; CDR3 DNA: TGTGCCAGCTCACCTCAGGGCGCTAGCAATCAGCCCCAGCATTTT; CDR3 protein: CASSPQGASNQPQHF
J gene: TRBJ2-3; clone size: -; D gene: -; V gene: TRBV6-5; CDR3 DNA: TGTGCCAGCAGTTACCTAGACTCCGACACAGATACGCAGTATTTT; CDR3 protein: CASSYLDSDTDTQYF
J gene: TRBJ1-5; clone size: -; D gene: -; V gene: TRBV11-1; CDR3 DNA: TGTGCCAGCAGCTTAGGGTCCGGGAGCAATCAGCCCCAGCATTTT; CDR3 protein: CASSLGSGSNQPQHF
J gene: TRBJ1-6; clone size: -; D gene: -; V gene: TRBV25-1; CDR3 DNA: TGTGCCAGCCATCAGGGCTATAATTCACCCCTCCACTTT; CDR3 protein: CASHQGYNSPLHF
J gene: TRBJ1-2; clone size: -; D gene: TRBD1; V gene: TRBV5-1; CDR3 DNA: TGCGCCAGCAGCTTGGGACAGGGTTTTGGCTACACCTTC; CDR3 protein: CASSLGQGFGYTF
J gene: TRBJ2-3; clone size: -; D gene: -; V gene: TRBV11-2; CDR3 DNA: TGTGCCAGCAGCTCGCCCCGCGACTCATACACAGATACGCAGTATTTT; CDR3 protein: CASSSPRDSYTDTQYF
J gene: TRBJ1-1; clone size: -; D gene: -; V gene: TRBV27; CDR3 DNA: TGTGCCAGCAGTTTACCCGGGGAGAACACTGAAGCTTTCTTT; CDR3 protein: CASSLPGENTEAFF
J gene: TRBJ1-2; clone size: -; D gene: -; V gene: TRBV15; CDR3 DNA: TGTGCCACCAGCAGAGAGAAGATCCTCGAGGGCTACACCTTC; CDR3 protein: CATSREKILEGYTF
J gene: TRBJ2-1; clone size: -; D gene: -; V gene: TRBV6-5; CDR3 DNA: TGTGCCAGCCAACCTAGGGTGTTAGCGGACAATGAGCAGTTCTTC; CDR3 protein: CASQPRVLADNEQFF
J gene: TRBJ1-1; clone size: -; D gene: -; V gene: TRBV9; CDR3 DNA: TGTGCCAGCAGCGTCTCCGATAGAGGGTCGTCTGAAGCTTTCTTT; CDR3 protein: CASSVSDRGSSEAFF
J gene: TRBJ1-1; clone size: -; D gene: -; V gene: TRBV14; CDR3 DNA: TGTGCCAGCAGCCGGGCCTACAGGGAGACTGAAGCTTTCTTT; CDR3 protein: CASSRAYRETEAFF
J gene: TRBJ2-2; clone size: -; D gene: TRBD2; V gene: TRBV19; CDR3 DNA: TGTGCCAGTAGTATTAGCGGGAGAAGGACCGGGGAGCTGTTTTTT; CDR3 protein: CASSISGRRTGELFF
J gene: TRBJ2-7; clone size: many; D gene: -; V gene: TRBV4-1; CDR3 DNA: TGCGCCAGCAGCCAAGATCTTGTACGGCAGGGGAATTGGGAGCAGTACTTC; CDR3 protein: CASSQDLVRQGNWEQYF